These T cell receptor beta chains were read from a single sample in a study of tumor and adjacent non-tumor tissue in lung cancer. TCRdb re-derived calls from the multiplex PCR reads in MiXCR, one entry per CDR3 protein. This sample has approximately 100,000 distinct CDR3 sequences, with about 63% found just once. The specimen was distant non-tumor lung tissue. The receptor source for this set is a man between 60 and 70 years old with non-small cell lung cancer. Each CDR3 is given with its conserved first and last residue. A D gene is named only where the DNA matches it firmly. Rows may omit the clone size; those that give it use once, few, many or a size class.

clone size	D gene	V gene	J gene	CDR3 protein	CDR3 DNA
-	-	TRBV6-1	TRBJ2-5	CASSEAAVATQETQNF	TGTGCCAGCAGTGAAGCCGCCGTGGCGACCCAAGAGACCCAGAACTTC
-	TRBD1	TRBV29-1	TRBJ2-3	CSVEKGTDVQYF	TGCAGCGTTGAGAAAGGGACAGATGTGCAGTATTTT
-	-	TRBV11-3	TRBJ2-7	CARRRASGSSYEQYF	TGTGCCAGAAGGAGGGCTAGTGGGAGCTCCTACGAACAGTACTTC
-	TRBD1	TRBV11-3	TRBJ2-5	CASSLGRQGPEEIQYF	TGTGCCAGCAGCTTAGGGAGACAGGGGCCAGAGGAGATCCAGTACTTC
-	TRBD1	TRBV6-1	TRBJ1-1	CANINRGGDTEAFF	TGTGCAAACATTAACAGGGGCGGAGACACTGAAGCTTTCTTT
many	TRBD1	TRBV12-3/TRBV12-4	TRBJ2-7	CASSFGTGSYEQYF	TGTGCCAGCAGTTTTGGGACAGGGAGCTACGAGCAGTACTTC
-	-	TRBV4-2	TRBJ1-1	CASSQDRVAYTEAFF	TGTGCCAGCAGCCAAGACCGAGTGGCTTACACTGAAGCTTTCTTT
many	-	TRBV29-1	TRBJ1-1	CSVDGGGTEAFF	TGCAGCGTTGACGGGGGGGGCACTGAAGCTTTCTTT
-	TRBD1	TRBV6-2/TRBV6-3	TRBJ2-6	CTSSTHRGGTGANVLTF	TGTACCAGCAGCACCCACAGGGGCGGAACTGGGGCCAACGTCCTGACTTTC
many	-	TRBV5-6	TRBJ2-1	CASSLDRLPGNEQFF	TGTGCCAGCAGCTTGGACAGACTGCCGGGCAATGAGCAGTTCTTC
many	-	TRBV5-6	TRBJ2-2	CASSPGLLGGELFF	TGTGCCAGCAGCCCCGGACTCTTAGGCGGGGAGCTGTTTTTT
once	-	TRBV29-1	TRBJ2-1	CSVARAEGSGSSAIF	TGCAGCGTTGCGAGGGCAGAGGGATCGGGGAGTTCGGCAATCTTC
-	-	TRBV7-8	TRBJ2-2	CASSFTSTWELFF	TGTGCCAGCAGCTTTACCTCCACCTGGGAGCTGTTTTTT
-	-	TRBV11-3	TRBJ2-7	CANSLVGTLSYEQYF	TGTGCCAACAGCTTAGTTGGAACACTTTCCTACGAGCAGTACTTC
many	TRBD1	TRBV4-3	TRBJ2-1	CASSQDQSGGYNEQFF	TGCGCCAGCAGCCAAGATCAATCAGGGGGCTACAATGAGCAGTTCTTC
-	-	TRBV29-1	TRBJ2-1	CSTNEATSGGMGEQFF	TGCAGCACTAACGAGGCCACATCGGGTGGCATGGGTGAGCAGTTCTTC
many	TRBD2	TRBV6-1	TRBJ2-5	CASTPNPLLAGAYQTQYF	TGTGCCAGCACCCCGAACCCCCTACTAGCGGGGGCGTATCAGACCCAGTACTTC
-	TRBD2	TRBV11-1	TRBJ2-1	CASSLGMTGGRNEQPF	TGTGCCAGCAGCTTAGGCATGACTGGCGGGAGGAATGAGCAGCCCTTC
-	-	TRBV6-2/TRBV6-3	TRBJ2-1	CASSFASGTNEHFF	-
-	-	TRBV14	TRBJ2-1	CTSSINLNNEQFF	TGTACCAGCAGCATCAACTTAAACAATGAGCAGTTCTTC
-	TRBD1	TRBV12-3/TRBV12-4	TRBJ2-5	CASNPGQGQETRYF	TGTGCCAGCAATCCCGGACAGGGACAAGAGACCCGGTACTTC
many	-	TRBV4-3	TRBJ2-3	CASSWEAGTDTQYF	TGCGCCAGCAGCTGGGAAGCGGGCACAGATACGCAGTATTTT
-	-	TRBV20-1	TRBJ1-2	CSTRLQGGYGYTF	TGCAGTACTAGATTGCAAGGGGGCTATGGCTACACCTTC
-	-	TRBV6-6	TRBJ2-3	CASSYEEDSFYRDTQFF	TGTGCCAGCAGTTACGAGGAGGACAGTTTCTACAGAGATACGCAGTTTTTT
-	-	TRBV29-1	TRBJ2-2	CSVEVGGHDFANTGELLF	TGCAGCGTTGAAGTTGGGGGACATGACTTCGCGAACACCGGGGAGCTGTTGTTT
once	-	TRBV2	TRBJ1-4	CSSSPGDEKLFF	TGTTCCAGCAGCCCAGGGGATGAAAAACTGTTTTTT
many	TRBD2	TRBV20-1	TRBJ2-5	CSARDLGRGSGSRETQYF	TGCAGTGCTAGAGATCTGGGGAGGGGTAGCGGGAGTCGGGAGACCCAGTACTTC
many	-	TRBV12-5	TRBJ2-1	CASALRVDINEQFF	TGTGCTAGTGCTTTGAGGGTGGATATCAATGAGCAGTTCTTC
many	-	TRBV6-2/TRBV6-3	TRBJ2-5	CASSYGVQGTQYF	TGTGCCAGCAGTTACGGGGTACAGGGGACCCAGTACTTC
many	TRBD1	TRBV5-4	TRBJ1-1	CASSGGPTGGNTEAFF	TGTGCCAGCAGCGGGGGGCCGACAGGGGGCAATACTGAAGCTTTCTTT
many	TRBD1	TRBV6-2/TRBV6-3	TRBJ2-7	CATLTRDRAKEEQYF	TGTGCCACCTTGACCCGGGACAGGGCTAAAGAAGAGCAGTACTTC
many	TRBD2	TRBV20-1	TRBJ2-5	CSARGGFRETQYF	TGCAGTGCTAGGGGGGGGTTCCGGGAGACCCAGTACTTC
-	TRBD2	TRBV4-3	TRBJ2-1	CASSQGLAGVGNEQLF	TGCGCCAGCAGCCAAGGTTTAGCGGGAGTGGGTAATGAGCAGTTATTC
-	-	TRBV29-1	TRBJ2-7	CSLSVGGSSYVQYF	TGCAGCCTCTCAGTGGGGGGCAGCTCCTACGTGCAGTACTTC
-	TRBD1	TRBV6-5	TRBJ1-5	CASRTRTGQQPQRF	TGTGCCAGTAGAACTCGGACAGGGCAACAGCCCCAGCGTTTT
once	-	TRBV7-8	TRBJ2-5	CANSGALETQYF	TGTGCCAACAGCGGAGCCTTGGAGACCCAGTACTTC
-	-	TRBV19	TRBJ1-2	CATLPGGWANYGYTF	TGTGCCACCCTACCTGGCGGCTGGGCGAACTATGGCTACACCTTC